The sequence of this T cell receptor (beta chain) was determined in a study of T-cell reconstitution after alpha-beta-depleted transplantation in children. Unique molecular identifiers tagged the TCRbeta library. TCRdb analysed the PCR reads with MiXCR anew, one entry per CDR3 protein. This table has about 400,000 distinct CDR3 sequences, about 20% appearing once. There are 14 residues in the CDR3. After removal of 7 bases from V and 8 bases from J, the junction contained 7 bases not matched to a gene. Looked up from germline, CDR1 is MNHEY and CDR2 is SVGEGT. The clonotype was recovered from a human donor who donated a stem cell graft to a child with acute myeloid leukemia. This sample comprised PBMCs from the stem cell graft donor, obtained from the stem cell graft. The chain couples TRBV6-2 or TRBV6-3 to TRBJ2-1; 11 bases are shared with TRBD2. Written as DNA, the CDR3 is TGTGCCAGCAAAATACTAGCGGGAGCCCATGAGCAGTTCTTC. Protein product: CASKILAGAHEQFF.